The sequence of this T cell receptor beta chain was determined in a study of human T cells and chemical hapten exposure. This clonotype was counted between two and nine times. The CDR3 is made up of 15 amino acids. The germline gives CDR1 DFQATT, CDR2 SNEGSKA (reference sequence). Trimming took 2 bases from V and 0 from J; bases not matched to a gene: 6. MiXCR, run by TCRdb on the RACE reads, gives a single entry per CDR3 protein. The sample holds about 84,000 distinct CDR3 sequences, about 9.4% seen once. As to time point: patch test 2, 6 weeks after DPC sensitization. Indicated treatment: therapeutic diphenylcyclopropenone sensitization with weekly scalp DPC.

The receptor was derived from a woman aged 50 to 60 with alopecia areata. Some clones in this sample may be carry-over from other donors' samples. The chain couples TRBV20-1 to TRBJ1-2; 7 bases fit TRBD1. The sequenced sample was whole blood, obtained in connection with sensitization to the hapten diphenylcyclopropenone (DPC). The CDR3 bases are TGCAGTGCTAGACAGACAGGGCTCACTAACTATGGCTACACCTTC. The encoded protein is CSARQTGLTNYGYTF.